The 3 T cell receptor beta chains reported below all come from one sample, sequenced in a study of lymphopenia after photon versus proton radiotherapy. Repertoires were generated with immunoSEQ multiplex PCR, while TCRdb's copy carries only in-frame clones and drops some. The sample yields some 44,000 clones, over 80% seen once. Specimen: peripheral blood, collected from a patient treated with proton-based radiotherapy. The receptors here all came from a woman aged 70 to 79 with pancreatic cancer.

The chain couples TRBV19 to TRBJ2-7; the match to TRBD1 covers 8 bases. The CDR3 is made up of 14 amino acids. J was trimmed by 0 bases and V by 5 bases; bases with no gene match: 3. Germline V gene sequence: CDR1 LNHDA, CDR2 SQIVND (reference sequence). This CDR3 is CASSAGQASYEQYF. For the CDR3, the DNA is TGTGCCAGTAGTGCGGGACAGGCCTCCTACGAGCAGTACTTC.

V and J are TRBV7-9 and TRBJ1-2; D gene uncertain. Germline CDR1 reads SEHNR; CDR2 reads FQNEAQ (reference sequence). The V end lost 5 bases, the J end lost 6 bases, and 10 bases lay between the germline ends. This CDR3 contains 12 residues. This CDR3 reads CASSPRDHGYTF. DNA of the CDR3: TGTGCCAGCAGCCCACGTGACCATGGCTACACCTTC. The full variable domain, with the rest looked up from reference TRBV7-9 and TRBJ1-2, is DTGVSQNPRHKITKRGQNVTFRCDPISEHNRLYWYRQTLGQGPEFLTYFQNEAQLEKSRLLSDRFSAERPKGSFSTLEIQRTEQGDSAMYLCASSPRDHGYTFGSGTRLTVV.

This sequence joins TRBV2 and TRBJ2-7; the D gene is possibly TRBD1 (6 bases). The CDR3 covers 12 residues. Germline CDR1 SNHLY, CDR2 FYNNEI. V gave up 6 bases and J gave up 1 base, with 7 bases separating them. CDR3 in amino acids: CASRQGSYEQYF. The DNA of the CDR3 is TGTGCCAGCAGGCAGGGGTCCTACGAGCAGTACTTC. Full variable domain (outside the CDR3, taken from reference TRBV2 and TRBJ2-7): EPEVTQTPSHQVTQMGQEVILRCVPISNHLYFYWYRQILGQKVEFLVSFYNNEISEKSEIFDDQFSVERPDGSNFTLKIRSTKLEDSAMYFCASRQGSYEQYFGPGTRLTVT.